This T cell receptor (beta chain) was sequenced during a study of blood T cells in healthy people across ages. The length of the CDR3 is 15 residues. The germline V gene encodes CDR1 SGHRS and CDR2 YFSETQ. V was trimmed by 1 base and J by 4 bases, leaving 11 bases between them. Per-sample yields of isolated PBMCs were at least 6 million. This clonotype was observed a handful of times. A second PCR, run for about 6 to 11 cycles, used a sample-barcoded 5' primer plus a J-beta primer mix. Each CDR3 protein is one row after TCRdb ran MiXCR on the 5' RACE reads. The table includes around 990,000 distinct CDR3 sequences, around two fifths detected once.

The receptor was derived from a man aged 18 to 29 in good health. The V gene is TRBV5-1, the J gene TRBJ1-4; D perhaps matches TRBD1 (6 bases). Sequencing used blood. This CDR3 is CASSLNRDGNEKLFF. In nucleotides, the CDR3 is TGCGCCAGCAGCTTGAACAGGGATGGTAATGAAAAACTGTTTTTT.